Listed here is a single TCR beta chain. The antigen is unknown. Measured with immunoSEQ multiplex PCR; TCRdb has only the in-frame clones, and not every one. Here the sample spans about 85,000 clones, about 90% being singletons. This entry comes from a study of T cell responses to AZD1222 COVID-19 vaccine. At the level of the study: Second-dose schedules of about 4 or about 12 weeks were combined. The study, taken as a whole, reports: It should be noted that donors were predominantly white British and more often female, and clonal diversity was possibly underestimated. Spike-specific TCR breadth and depth rose after two AZD1222 doses.

V was pared by 7 bases and J by 0 bases, with 13 bases between. CDR3 length: 14 amino acids. Germline CDR1 is SNHLY and CDR2 is FYNNEI. This rearrangement joins TRBV2 to TRBJ2-7; D possibly uses TRBD1 or TRBD2 (6 bases each). This specimen consisted of peripheral blood, obtained on day 0 of AZD1222 vaccination. The clonotype was recovered from an adult in good health. As DNA, the CDR3 is TGTGCCAGCATCCGGGGGCAGGTCTCCTACGAGCAGTACTTC. Amino acids: CASIRGQVSYEQYF.